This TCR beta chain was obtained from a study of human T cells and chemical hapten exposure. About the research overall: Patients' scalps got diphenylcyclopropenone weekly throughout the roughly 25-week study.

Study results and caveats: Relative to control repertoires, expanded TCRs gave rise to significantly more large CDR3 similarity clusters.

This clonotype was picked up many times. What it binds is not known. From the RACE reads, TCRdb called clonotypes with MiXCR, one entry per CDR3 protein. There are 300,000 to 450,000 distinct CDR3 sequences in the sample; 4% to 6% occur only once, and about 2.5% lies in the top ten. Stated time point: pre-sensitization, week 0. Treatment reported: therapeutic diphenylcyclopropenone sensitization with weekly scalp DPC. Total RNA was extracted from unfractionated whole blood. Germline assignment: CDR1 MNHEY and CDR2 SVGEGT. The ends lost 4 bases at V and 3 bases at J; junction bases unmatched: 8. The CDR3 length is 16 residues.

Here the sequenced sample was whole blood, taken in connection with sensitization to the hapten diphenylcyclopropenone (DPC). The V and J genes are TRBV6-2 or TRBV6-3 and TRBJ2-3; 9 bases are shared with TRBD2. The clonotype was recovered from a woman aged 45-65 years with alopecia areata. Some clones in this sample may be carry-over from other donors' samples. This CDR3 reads CASSSAASGITDTQYF. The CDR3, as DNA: TGTGCCAGCAGTTCCGCGGCTAGCGGGATAACAGATACGCAGTATTTT.